The 6 T cell receptor beta chains below all came from one sample that was sequenced in a study of human T cells and chemical hapten exposure. The total RNA was obtained from whole blood that was not fractionated. TCRdb re-derived calls from the 5' RACE reads in MiXCR, one entry per CDR3 protein. The table has about 120,000 distinct CDR3 sequences, 19% seen once. These receptors were collected from a human donor in good health.

This sequence joins TRBV13 and TRBJ2-7; tentatively, D is TRBD1 or TRBD2 (5 bases each). The germline gives CDR1 PRHDT, CDR2 FYEKMQ (reference sequence). This CDR3 comprises 14 residues. V was trimmed by 4 bases and J by 5 bases, leaving 15 bases between them. The CDR3 is CASSSGPPRDEQYF. CDR3 bases: TGTGCCAGCAGCTCGGGGCCCCCACGGGACGAGCAGTACTTC.

This clonotype was detected only a few times. The J gene is TRBJ2-1, the V gene TRBV20-1; the match to TRBD2 covers 16 bases. CDR3 size: 16 residues. The V segment lost 6 bases and the J segment 3 bases; nucleotides outside the gene matches: 5. CDR1 is DFQATT and CDR2 is SNEGSKA in the germline V gene (reference sequence). CDR3 in DNA: TGCAGTGCCGGGACTAGCGGGAGGGCCGTCTACAATGAGCAGTTCTTC. Amino acids: CSAGTSGRAVYNEQFF.

The gene calls are TRBV3-1 and TRBJ2-1; 8 positions agree with TRBD2. CDR1 and CDR2 from the germline V gene are LGHDT and YNNKEL (reference sequence). CDR3 length: 14 amino acids. V was clipped by 6 bases and J by 7 bases; unmatched bases: 8. The DNA of the CDR3 is TGTGCCAGCAGGCAGCGGGCGGGGGGTAATGAGCAGTTCTTC. The encoded protein is CASRQRAGGNEQFF.

This clonotype occurred a few times. The chain employs TRBV20-1 and TRBJ2-3; D is ambiguous. The germline V and J ends were trimmed by 1 base and 6 bases, with 11 bases remaining between them. Germline CDR1 DFQATT, CDR2 SNEGSKA (reference sequence). The CDR3 has 13 amino acids. The chain's CDR3 is CSARGGSRDTQYF. CDR3 DNA sequence: TGCAGTGCTAGAGGGGGAAGTAGGGATACGCAGTATTTT.

This clonotype came up a few times. The gene calls are TRBV30 and TRBJ2-2; TRBD1 is a possible D gene (5 bases). Germline-derived CDR1 and CDR2 are GTSNPN and SVGIG (reference sequence). The CDR3 totals 13 residues. V lost 0 bases and J lost 7, with 9 bases in between. CDR3 in amino acids: CAWSVGTGGELFF. The DNA of the CDR3 is TGTGCCTGGAGTGTAGGCACAGGCGGGGAGCTGTTTTTT.

V usage is TRBV5-4 and J usage is TRBJ2-1, with D possibly matching TRBD2 (7 bases). The CDR3 has 13 amino acids. V was cut by 4 bases and J by 12 bases, with 17 bases left in between. The germline gives CDR1 SGHNT, CDR2 YYREEE (reference sequence). The CDR3 DNA is TGTGCCAGCAGCCCTGGGGGGGGCGCAGTGCAGTTCTTC. Its protein product is CASSPGGGAVQFF.